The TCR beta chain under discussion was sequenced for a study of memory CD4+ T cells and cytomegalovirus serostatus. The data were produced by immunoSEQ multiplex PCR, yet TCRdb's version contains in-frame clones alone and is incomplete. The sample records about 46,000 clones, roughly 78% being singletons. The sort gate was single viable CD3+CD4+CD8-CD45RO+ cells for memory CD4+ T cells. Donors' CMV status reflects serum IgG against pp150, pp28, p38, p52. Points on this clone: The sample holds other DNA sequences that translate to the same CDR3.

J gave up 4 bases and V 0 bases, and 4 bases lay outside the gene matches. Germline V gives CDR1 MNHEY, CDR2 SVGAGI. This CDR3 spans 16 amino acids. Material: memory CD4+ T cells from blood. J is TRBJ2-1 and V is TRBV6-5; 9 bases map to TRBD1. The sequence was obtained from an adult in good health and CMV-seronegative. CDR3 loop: CASSYSNRGPYNEQFF. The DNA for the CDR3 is TGTGCCAGCAGTTACTCGAACAGGGGGCCGTACAATGAGCAGTTCTTC.